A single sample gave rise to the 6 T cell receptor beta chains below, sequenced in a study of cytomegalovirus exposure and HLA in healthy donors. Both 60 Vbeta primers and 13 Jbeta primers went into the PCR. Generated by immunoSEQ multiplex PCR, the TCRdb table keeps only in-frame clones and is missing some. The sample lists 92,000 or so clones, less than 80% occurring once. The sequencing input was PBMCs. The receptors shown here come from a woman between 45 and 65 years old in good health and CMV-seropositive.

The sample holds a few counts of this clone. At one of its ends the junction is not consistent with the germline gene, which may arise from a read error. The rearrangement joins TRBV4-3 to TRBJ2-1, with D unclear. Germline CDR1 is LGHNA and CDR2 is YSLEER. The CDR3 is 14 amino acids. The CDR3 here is CASSQDKDDNGQFF. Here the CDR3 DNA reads TGCGCCAGCAGCCAAGATAAAGATGACAATGGGCAGTTCTTC.

CDR3 DNA: TGTGCCAGCAGGGGGGGACTAGCGGGTCAAGAGACCCAGTACTTC. The encoded protein is CASRGGLAGQETQYF. This chain links TRBV2 with TRBJ2-5; 12 nucleotides align to TRBD2. This CDR3 spans 15 amino acids. After removal of 6 bases from V and 2 bases from J, the junction contained 4 bases not matched to a gene. Per the germline V gene, CDR1 is SNHLY and CDR2 is FYNNEI.

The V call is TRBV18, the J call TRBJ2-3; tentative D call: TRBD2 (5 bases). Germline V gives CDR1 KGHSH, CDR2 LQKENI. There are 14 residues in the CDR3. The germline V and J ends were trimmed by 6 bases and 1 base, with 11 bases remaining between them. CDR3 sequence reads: CASSRIGGTDTQYF. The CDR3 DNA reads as TGTGCCAGCTCTCGGATCGGGGGCACAGATACGCAGTATTTT.

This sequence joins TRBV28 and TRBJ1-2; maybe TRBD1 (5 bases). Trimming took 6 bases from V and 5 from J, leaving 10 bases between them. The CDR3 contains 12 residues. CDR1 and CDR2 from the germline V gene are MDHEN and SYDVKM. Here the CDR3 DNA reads TGTGCCAGCAGCATTCGGGGGTATGGCTACACCTTC. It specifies CASSIRGYGYTF.

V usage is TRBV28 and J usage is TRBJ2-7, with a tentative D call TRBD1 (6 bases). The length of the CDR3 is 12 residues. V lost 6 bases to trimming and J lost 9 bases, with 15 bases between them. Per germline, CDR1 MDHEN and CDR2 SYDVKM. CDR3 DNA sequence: TGTGCCAGCAGCAGCAACAGGGTGGGGCAGTACTTC. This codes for CASSSNRVGQYF.

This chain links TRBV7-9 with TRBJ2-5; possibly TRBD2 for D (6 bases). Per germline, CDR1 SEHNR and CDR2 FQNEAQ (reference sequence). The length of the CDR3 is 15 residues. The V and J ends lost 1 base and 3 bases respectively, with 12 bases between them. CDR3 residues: CASSLVDGGKETQYF. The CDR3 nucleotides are TGTGCCAGCAGCTTAGTAGATGGGGGGAAAGAGACCCAGTACTTC.